This entry describes one T cell receptor beta chain. This CDR3 has 14 residues. Germline CDR1 SGHTA, CDR2 FQGTGA. Trimming left V 2 bases short and J 4 bases short, with 9 bases between. This table comes from immunoSEQ multiplex PCR, and its TCRdb copy is limited to in-frame clones, with some not included. The table lists approximately 26,000 clones, roughly 86% of them singletons. This entry is derived from a study of T cells in narcolepsy. The sequence was collected from a human donor in good health. The chain recombines TRBV7-3 with TRBJ1-3; D gene ambiguous. The sequenced material came from memory (CD45RA-) CD4+ T cells from blood. The CDR3, as DNA: TGTGCCAGCAGCTTAGGGTCAGCCGGAAACACCATATATTTT. Its translation: CASSLGSAGNTIYF.